The 19 T cell receptor beta chains in this list originate from one sample, sequenced in a study of regulatory T cells in long-lasting Graves disease. CDR3 regions were amplified by Arm-PCR using iRepertoire HTBI primers to build TCR beta libraries. TCRdb re-called the multiplex PCR reads with MiXCR, one entry per CDR3 protein. Of about 620,000 distinct CDR3 sequences listed, roughly 15% are singletons. The time point was: newly diagnosed GD, antithyroid drugs for less than 3 months. Preparation of the TCR library used RNA extracted from PBMCs. These same records also appear under a second study, on T cells in Graves' hyperthyroidism and ophthalmopathy.

This specimen was peripheral blood mononuclear cells (PBMCs), taken at new diagnosis, from a patient treated with antithyroid drugs. These receptors all come from a woman in her twenties or thirties with Graves disease.

This clonotype was counted between two and nine times. The chain recombines TRBV27 with TRBJ2-4; possible D gene TRBD1, 6 bases. Germline V CDR1 and CDR2: MNHEY, SMNVEV (reference sequence). V lost 6 bases to trimming and J lost 8 bases, with 23 bases between them. The CDR3 covers 16 residues. This chain's CDR3 is CASRTLKQGVGDIQYF. In DNA form, the CDR3 reads TGTGCCAGCAGGACCCTCAAACAGGGCGTGGGGGACATTCAGTACTTC.

This clonotype was recorded many times. V usage is TRBV2 and J usage is TRBJ1-2; 8 positions agree with TRBD1. The trim removed 3 bases at V and 4 bases at J, leaving 4 bases unmatched. Germline lookup yields CDR1 SNHLY and CDR2 FYNNEI. The CDR3 extends over 14 amino acids. For the CDR3, the DNA is TGTGCCAGCAGTGACCAGGGGGCCCCCTATGGCTACACCTTC. As protein: CASSDQGAPYGYTF.

This clonotype appeared a few times. The gene calls are TRBV29-1 and TRBJ2-3; unclear D gene. CDR3 length: 15 amino acids. Germline assignment: CDR1 SQVTM and CDR2 ANQGSEA. Trimming took 8 bases from V and 5 from J, leaving 23 bases between them. DNA of the CDR3: TGCAGCCTCTCTCTAGAGGTTGGTTTAGGAGATACGCAGTATTTT. Translation: CSLSLEVGLGDTQYF.

This clonotype came up many times. The genes are TRBV28 and TRBJ1-2, with D possibly being TRBD1 (6 bases). This CDR3 is built from 12 residues. Germline loops: CDR1 MDHEN, CDR2 SYDVKM. V was pared by 6 bases and J by 8 bases, with 13 bases between. CDR3 in DNA: TGTGCCAGCAGCCTACAGGGAGGCGGCTACACCTTC. It is translated as CASSLQGGGYTF.

This clonotype occurred many times. The DNA for the CDR3 is TGTGCCAGCACCAAGACAGCTAACTATGGCTACACCTTC. It codes for CASTKTANYGYTF. The V and J genes are TRBV6-1 and TRBJ1-2, with D possibly being TRBD1 (5 bases). V was cut by 7 bases and J by 0 bases, with 9 bases left in between. The length of the CDR3 is 13 residues. Germline-derived CDR1 and CDR2 are MNHNS and SASEGT.

In regard to this clonotype: Since a much larger clone is just one base distant, this may be a read error. This sequence joins TRBV29-1 and TRBJ2-1; D is possibly TRBD1 (6 bases). The CDR3 is made up of 14 amino acids. Trimming pared 4 bases from V and 13 bases from J, leaving 23 bases between. CDR1 and CDR2 (germline): SQVTM, ANQGSEA. CDR3 sequence reads: CSVARDNLQETQFF. The CDR3 DNA follows: TGCAGCGTTGCTAGGGACAACCTGCAAGAGACCCAGTTCTTC.

This clonotype came up a few times. V gene TRBV7-2 combines with J gene TRBJ1-2, with unresolved D. The CDR3 consists of 12 residues. Germline CDR1 reads SGHTA; CDR2 reads FQGNSA. Trimming removed 4 bases at V and 7 bases at J, with 10 bases between. The CDR3 DNA reads as TGTGCCAGCAGCTCAGACATGTCTGGCTACACCTTC. Protein product: CASSSDMSGYTF.

This clonotype was observed at least ten times. The gene calls are TRBV2 and TRBJ2-7, with D tentatively TRBD1 (6 bases). This CDR3 contains 14 residues. Germline V lookup: CDR1 SNHLY, CDR2 FYNNEI. Trimming took off 7 bases at V and 3 bases at J, with 16 bases between the two ends. The CDR3 loop reads CASKGGLGGYEQYF. The DNA of the CDR3 is TGTGCCAGCAAAGGCGGATTAGGGGGCTACGAGCAGTACTTC. Together with reference TRBV2 and TRBJ2-7, the CDR3 gives the full variable domain: EPEVTQTPSHQVTQMGQEVILRCVPISNHLYFYWYRQILGQKVEFLVSFYNNEISEKSEIFDDQFSVERPDGSNFTLKIRSTKLEDSAMYFCASKGGLGGYEQYFGPGTRLTVT.

V usage is TRBV20-1 and J usage is TRBJ1-3; D perhaps matches TRBD1 (6 bases). Looked up from germline, CDR1 is DFQATT and CDR2 is SNEGSKA (reference sequence). The CDR3 spans 17 residues. Trimming cost V 1 base and J 1 base, with 17 bases left between them. CDR3 residues: CSARGGLQGLSGNTIYF. DNA of the CDR3: TGCAGTGCTAGAGGAGGGTTACAGGGTCTATCTGGAAACACCATATATTTT.

Comments on this clonotype: The CDR3 does not end in the conserved phenylalanine or tryptophan, so this is likely a read error. This CDR3 is CASSVVAEAFL. The CDR3 DNA sequence: TGTGCCAGCAGCGTGGTAGCTGAAGCTTTCCTT. V is TRBV13 and J is TRBJ1-1; D is undetermined. V gave up 5 bases and J gave up 6 bases, with 7 bases separating them. CDR3 size: 11 residues. Germline V lookup: CDR1 PRHDT, CDR2 FYEKMQ (reference sequence).

This clonotype was detected only a few times. The chain links TRBV27 to TRBJ2-2; D might be TRBD1 (6 bases). From germline, CDR1 is MNHEY and CDR2 SMNVEV (reference sequence). Trimming cost V 7 bases and J 4 bases, with 25 bases left between them. The CDR3 is made up of 18 amino acids. As DNA, the CDR3 is TGTGCCAGCATATCGCGAAGGTCCCCGGGACAACCCACCGGGGAGCTGTTTTTT. Protein: CASISRRSPGQPTGELFF.

Many counts were recorded for this clonotype. CDR3 in amino acids: CASNGGAGFRNQPQHF. CDR3 nucleotides: TGTGCCAGCAACGGAGGGGCAGGGTTTCGCAATCAGCCCCAGCATTTT. This sequence joins TRBV2 and TRBJ1-5; D might be TRBD1 (5 bases). Germline V lookup: CDR1 SNHLY, CDR2 FYNNEI. Trimming cost V 7 bases and J 2 bases, with 18 bases left between them. The CDR3 sequence is 16 residues long.

This clonotype was seen only a few times. The gene calls are TRBV19 and TRBJ2-1; TRBD2 matches 7 bases. The ends lost 6 bases at V and 10 bases at J; junction bases unmatched: 12. CDR3 length: 14 amino acids. The germline CDR1 and CDR2 sequences are LNHDA and SQIVND (reference sequence). In DNA, the CDR3 is TGTGCCAGTAGCGAAATGATACGGGGAGGGGAGCAGTTCTTC. Its protein is CASSEMIRGGEQFF.

This clonotype was counted ten times or more. The J gene is TRBJ1-1, the V gene TRBV6-1; 8 positions agree with TRBD1. With V trimmed by 6 bases and J by 10 bases, 22 bases remained unmatched. The CDR3 length is 17 residues. CDR1 is MNHNS, CDR2 SASEGT, per germline. CDR3 amino acids: CASRGQGQASFFGGAFF. The CDR3 bases are TGTGCCAGCAGAGGACAGGGACAAGCCAGTTTCTTTGGTGGAGCTTTCTTT.

V and J are TRBV19 and TRBJ2-7; D possibly corresponds to TRBD2 (5 bases). Germline CDR1 and CDR2: LNHDA and SQIVND (reference sequence). Trimming cost V 4 bases and J 4 bases, with 17 bases left between them. This CDR3 contains 15 residues. The CDR3 spells CASSRGVGKEYEQYF. CDR3 DNA sequence: TGTGCCAGTAGTAGAGGAGTCGGGAAGGAGTACGAGCAGTACTTC.

Details on this clonotype: A read error may explain this, as a much larger clone is one base away. This is likely a read error, given that the CDR3 carries no conserved phenylalanine or tryptophan at its end. V gene TRBV27 combines with J gene TRBJ1-1; D may be TRBD1 (5 bases). The germline V and J ends were trimmed by 7 bases and 6 bases, with 24 bases remaining between them. Looked up from germline, CDR1 is MNHEY and CDR2 is SMNVEV (reference sequence). The CDR3 spans 16 residues. The CDR3, as DNA: TGTGCCAGCACCTCAGGGATGAATGGCGGCGGCTCTGAAGCTTTCTCT. Amino acids: CASTSGMNGGGSEAFS.

Ten or more counts support this clonotype. The chain joins TRBV10-3 to TRBJ2-7, with 7 bases that match TRBD1. CDR1 and CDR2 from the germline V gene are ENHRY and SYGVKD. The V and J ends lost 3 bases and 2 bases, in that order; junction bases with no gene match: 7. The CDR3 is made up of 15 amino acids. The CDR3 here is CAISDRDSPTYEQYF. As DNA, the CDR3 is TGTGCCATCAGTGACCGGGACAGCCCCACCTACGAGCAGTACTTC.

The sample holds a few counts of this clonotype. CDR3 in amino acids: CASSPSSGLAAYEQYF. CDR3 DNA sequence: TGTGCCAGCTCACCGAGCTCGGGACTAGCGGCCTACGAGCAGTACTTC. V is TRBV18 and J is TRBJ2-7; 11 bases are a match to TRBD2. This CDR3 contains 16 residues. The germline V gene encodes CDR1 KGHSH and CDR2 LQKENI. The V and J ends lost 3 bases and 2 bases, in that order; junction bases with no gene match: 6.

This clonotype came up a few times. V gene TRBV27 combines with J gene TRBJ2-1, with 8 bases fitting TRBD2. The length of the CDR3 is 14 residues. After removal of 2 bases from V and 11 bases from J, the junction contained 8 bases not matched to a gene. Per germline, CDR1 MNHEY and CDR2 SMNVEV (reference sequence). CDR3 loop: CASSLAAGVGQQFF. The DNA for the CDR3 is TGTGCCAGCAGTTTAGCAGCGGGAGTCGGGCAGCAGTTCTTC.